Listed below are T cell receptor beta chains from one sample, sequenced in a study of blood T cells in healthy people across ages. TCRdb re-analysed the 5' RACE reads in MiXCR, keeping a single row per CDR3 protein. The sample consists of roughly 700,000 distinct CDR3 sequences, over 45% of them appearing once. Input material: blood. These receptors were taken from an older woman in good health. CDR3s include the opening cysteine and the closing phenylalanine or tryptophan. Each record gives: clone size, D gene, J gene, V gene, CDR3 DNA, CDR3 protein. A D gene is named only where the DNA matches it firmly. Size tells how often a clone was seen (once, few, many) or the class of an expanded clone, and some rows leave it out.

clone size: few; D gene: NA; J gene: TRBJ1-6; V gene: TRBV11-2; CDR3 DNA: TGTGCCAGCAGCCCTCAGGGTTTTTCACCCCTCCACTTT; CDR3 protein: CASSPQGFSPLHF
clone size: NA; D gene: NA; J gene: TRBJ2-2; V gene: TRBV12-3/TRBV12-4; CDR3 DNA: TGTGCCAGCAGTTTAGGCCAGTCGAACACCGGGGAGCTGTTTTTT; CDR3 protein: CASSLGQSNTGELFF
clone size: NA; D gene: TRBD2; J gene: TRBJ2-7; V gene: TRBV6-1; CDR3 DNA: TGTGCCAGCGAAGTCCTAGCGGGTGTTTACGAGCAGTACTTC; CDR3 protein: CASEVLAGVYEQYF
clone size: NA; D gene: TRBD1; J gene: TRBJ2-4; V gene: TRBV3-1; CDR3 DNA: TGTGCCAGCAGTCTTAAGACAGGGTTACAGTACTTC; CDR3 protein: CASSLKTGLQYF
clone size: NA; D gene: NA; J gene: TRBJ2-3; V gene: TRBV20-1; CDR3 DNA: TGCAGTGCTAGAGATGGGCGGAGAGATACGCAGTATTTT; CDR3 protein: CSARDGRRDTQYF
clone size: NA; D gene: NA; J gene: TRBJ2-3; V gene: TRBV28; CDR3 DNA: TGTGCCAGCAGTTCCCCCCGGGGGACAGATACGCAGTATTTT; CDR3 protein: CASSSPRGTDTQYF
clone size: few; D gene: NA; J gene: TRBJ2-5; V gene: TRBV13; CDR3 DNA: TGTGCCAGCAGCGCACCCGGGACTGGGGTGGGGACCCAGTACTTC; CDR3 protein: CASSAPGTGVGTQYF
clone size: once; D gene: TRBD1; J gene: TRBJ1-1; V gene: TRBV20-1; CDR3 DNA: TGCAGTGCTAGTCAGGGGGGAACAGCGAACACTGAAGCTTTCTTT; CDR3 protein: CSASQGGTANTEAFF
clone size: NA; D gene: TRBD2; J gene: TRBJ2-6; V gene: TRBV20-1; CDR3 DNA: TGCAGTGCTAGGCAGAGAGGGACTAGCGGGACCCTCCCGAGTCTTAGCTCTGGGGCCAACGTCCTGACTTTC; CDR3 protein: CSARQRGTSGTLPSLSSGANVLTF
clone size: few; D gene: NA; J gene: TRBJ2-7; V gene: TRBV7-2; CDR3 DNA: TGTGCCAGCAGCCAACGTGGGACCTCATACGAGCAGTACTTC; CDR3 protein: CASSQRGTSYEQYF
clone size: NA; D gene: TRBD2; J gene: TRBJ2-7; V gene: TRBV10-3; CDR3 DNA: TGTGCCATCAGTCCGACTAGCGGGAGTTACGAGCAGTACTTC; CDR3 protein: CAISPTSGSYEQYF
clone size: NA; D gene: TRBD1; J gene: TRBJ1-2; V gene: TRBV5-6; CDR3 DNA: TGTGCCAGCAGCTTGCTGGACAGGGGGCGTCAGCCGTATGGCTACACCTTC; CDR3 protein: CASSLLDRGRQPYGYTF
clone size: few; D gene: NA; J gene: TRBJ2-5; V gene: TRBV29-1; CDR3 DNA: TGCAGCGTTGAACGACAGCAACAAGAGACCCAGTACTTC; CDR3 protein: CSVERQQQETQYF
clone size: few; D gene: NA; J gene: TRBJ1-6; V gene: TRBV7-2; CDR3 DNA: TGTGCCAGCAGACAGGCTAATTCACCCCTCCACTTT; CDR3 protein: CASRQANSPLHF
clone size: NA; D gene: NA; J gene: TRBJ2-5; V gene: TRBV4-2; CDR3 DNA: TGTGCCAGCAGCCAAGATAATCTCGGGGGGCTTGAGACCCAGTACTTC; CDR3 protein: CASSQDNLGGLETQYF
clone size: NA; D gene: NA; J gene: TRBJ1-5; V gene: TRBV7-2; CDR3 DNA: TGTGCCAGCAGCATAGACAAGGGTCCCCAGCATTTT; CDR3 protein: CASSIDKGPQHF